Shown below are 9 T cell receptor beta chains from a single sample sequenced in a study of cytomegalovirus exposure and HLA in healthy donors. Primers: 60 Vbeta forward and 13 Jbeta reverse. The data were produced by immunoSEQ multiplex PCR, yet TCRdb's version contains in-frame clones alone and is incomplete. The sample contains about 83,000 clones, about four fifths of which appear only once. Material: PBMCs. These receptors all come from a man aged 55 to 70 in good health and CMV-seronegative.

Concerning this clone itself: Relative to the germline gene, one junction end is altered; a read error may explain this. CDR3 amino acids: CSSSLAGSSYEQYF. CDR3 DNA: TGTTCCAGCAGCTTAGCAGGGAGCTCCTACGAGCAGTACTTC. The V gene is TRBV7-9, the J gene TRBJ2-7; D is possibly TRBD1 or TRBD2 (5 bases each). In germline, CDR1 is SEHNR, CDR2 FQNEAQ (reference sequence). There are 14 residues in the CDR3.

CDR3 region: CASSLSGLAGGPSYNEQFF. CDR3 sequence (DNA): TGTGCCAGTAGTCTTTCGGGACTAGCGGGGGGGCCGTCCTACAATGAGCAGTTCTTC. The genes are TRBV19 and TRBJ2-1; 16 bases are shared with TRBD2. Germline V gene data show CDR1 as LNHDA and CDR2 as SQIVND (reference sequence). The CDR3 is made up of 19 amino acids. J gave up 1 base and V 5 bases, and 8 bases lay outside the gene matches.

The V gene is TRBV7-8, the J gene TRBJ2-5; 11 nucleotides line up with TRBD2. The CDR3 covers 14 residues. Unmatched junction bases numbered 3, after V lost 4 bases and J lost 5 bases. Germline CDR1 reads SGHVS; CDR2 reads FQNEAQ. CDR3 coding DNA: TGTGCCAGCAGCTCGACTAGCGGGGTTGAGACCCAGTACTTC. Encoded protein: CASSSTSGVETQYF.

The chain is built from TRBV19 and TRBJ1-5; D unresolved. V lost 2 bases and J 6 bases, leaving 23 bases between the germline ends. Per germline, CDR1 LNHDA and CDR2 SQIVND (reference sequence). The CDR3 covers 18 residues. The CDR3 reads CASSIFDGRGIGRQPQHF. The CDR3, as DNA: TGTGCCAGTAGTATATTCGACGGACGGGGTATCGGACGTCAGCCCCAGCATTTT.

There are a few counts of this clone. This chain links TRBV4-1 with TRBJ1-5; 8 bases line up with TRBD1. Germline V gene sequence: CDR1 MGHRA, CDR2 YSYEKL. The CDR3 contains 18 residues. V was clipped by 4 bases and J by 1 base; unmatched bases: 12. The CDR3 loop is CASSRVGQGGSSNQPQHF. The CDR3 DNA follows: TGCGCCAGCAGCCGGGTCGGACAGGGTGGGTCGAGCAATCAGCCCCAGCATTTT.

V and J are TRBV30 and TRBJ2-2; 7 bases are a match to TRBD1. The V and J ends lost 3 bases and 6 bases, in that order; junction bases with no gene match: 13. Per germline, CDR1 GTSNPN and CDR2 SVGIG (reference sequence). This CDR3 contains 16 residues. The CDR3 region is CAWSSNRGRSPGELFF. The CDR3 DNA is TGTGCCTGGAGCTCAAACAGGGGCCGGAGTCCCGGGGAGCTGTTTTTT.

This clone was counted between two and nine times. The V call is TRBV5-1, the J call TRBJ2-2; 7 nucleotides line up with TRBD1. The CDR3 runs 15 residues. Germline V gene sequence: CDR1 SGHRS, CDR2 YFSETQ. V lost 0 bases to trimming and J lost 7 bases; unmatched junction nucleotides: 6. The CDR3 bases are TGCGCCAGCAGCTTGGGGGGACAGCTCGGCGGGGAGCTGTTTTTT. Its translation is CASSLGGQLGGELFF.

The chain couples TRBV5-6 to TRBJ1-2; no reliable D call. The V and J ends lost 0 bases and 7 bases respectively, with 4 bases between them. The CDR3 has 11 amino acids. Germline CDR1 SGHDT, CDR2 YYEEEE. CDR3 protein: CASSLGSGYTF. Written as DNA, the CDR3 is TGTGCCAGCAGCTTGGGCAGTGGCTACACCTTC.

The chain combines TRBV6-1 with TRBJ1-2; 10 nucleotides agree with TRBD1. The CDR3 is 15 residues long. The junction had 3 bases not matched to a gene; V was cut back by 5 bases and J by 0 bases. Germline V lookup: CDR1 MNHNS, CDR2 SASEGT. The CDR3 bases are TGTGCCAGCAGTCGGACAGGGGGAGCTAACTATGGCTACACCTTC. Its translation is CASSRTGGANYGYTF.